A single sample gave rise to the 27 T cell receptor beta chains below, sequenced in a study of graft-versus-host responses after intestinal transplantation (dated by TCRdb to about 2021). Libraries were made using the immunoSEQ multiplex PCR assay. This immuneACCESS table, as held by TCRdb, lists in-frame sequences with V and J called but not all clones. Of the missing ones, under half trace to an unresolved V gene in checked studies; the others have no known cause. The table for this sample lists about 97,000 clones; about nine tenths of them were counted only once. The top ten clones comprise 15% to 20% of the sample. Here the sequenced sample was PBMCs, taken about 450 days after intestinal transplant. Receptors were obtained from a human patient who received an intestinal transplant, so some T cells may come from the graft donor.

The rearrangement links TRBV2 to TRBJ2-7; 10 bases are shared with TRBD2. The trim removed 2 bases at V and 6 bases at J, leaving 7 bases unmatched. CDR3 length: 15 amino acids. Germline V gene lookup returns CDR1 SNHLY and CDR2 FYNNEI. CDR3 bases: TGTGCCAGCAGTGAAAGTAGCGGGGGGCCCCCCGAGCAGTACTTC. Translated, it gives CASSESSGGPPEQYF.

The rearrangement links TRBV18 to TRBJ1-4; unclear D gene. V was clipped by 3 bases and J by 7 bases, with 9 bases between them. The CDR3 runs to 13 residues. The germline CDR1 and CDR2 sequences are KGHSH and LQKENI. This CDR3 reads CASSPASGEKLFF. As DNA, the CDR3 is TGTGCCAGCTCACCCGCTTCGGGTGAAAAACTGTTTTTT.

The chain is built from TRBV19 and TRBJ1-5, with a weak D call TRBD1 (5 bases). Germline-derived CDR1 and CDR2 are LNHDA and SQIVND (reference sequence). The CDR3 runs 13 residues. Trimming stripped 6 bases from V and 9 bases from J, with 15 bases between. The CDR3: CASSPTAPGPQHF. The CDR3 nucleotides read TGTGCCAGTAGCCCGACAGCACCCGGGCCCCAGCATTTT. Together with reference TRBV19 and TRBJ1-5, the CDR3 gives the full variable domain: DGGITQSPKYLFRKEGQNVTLSCEQNLNHDAMYWYRQDPGQGLRLIYYSQIVNDFQKGDIAEGYSVSREKKESFPLTVTSAQKNPTAFYLCASSPTAPGPQHFGDGTRLSIL.

The rearrangement links TRBV5-1 to TRBJ2-7, with a weak D call TRBD1 (6 bases). The length of the CDR3 is 13 residues. Germline values: CDR1 SGHRS, CDR2 YFSETQ. V was clipped by 4 bases and J by 3 bases, with 11 bases between them. The CDR3 coding sequence is TGCGCCAGCAGCCAGGGGTTCGACTACGAGCAGTACTTC. This sequence encodes CASSQGFDYEQYF.

The chain has TRBV5-1 and TRBJ2-2; D perhaps matches TRBD2 (5 bases). CDR3 length: 16 residues. Trimming took 0 bases from V and 5 from J, leaving 14 bases between them. Germline CDR1 SGHRS, CDR2 YFSETQ. The CDR3 sequence: CASSLAVAGGTGELFF. In DNA, the CDR3 is TGCGCCAGCAGCTTGGCCGTGGCGGGTGGAACCGGGGAGCTGTTTTTT.

The chain recombines TRBV10-3 with TRBJ2-2, with 8 bases matching TRBD1. The CDR3 has 15 amino acids. J gave up 6 bases and V 4 bases, and 7 bases lay outside the gene matches. Germline CDR1 is ENHRY and CDR2 is SYGVKD. The CDR3 DNA follows: TGTGCCATCAGTGTGGAGGGACAGGCTCCCGGGGAGCTGTTTTTT. Its protein product is CAISVEGQAPGELFF.

The chain links TRBV9 to TRBJ2-3, with 7 bases that match TRBD1. Germline V gene sequence: CDR1 SGDLS, CDR2 YYNGEE. J lost 3 bases, V lost 4 bases, and 8 bases had no gene match. This CDR3 region has 15 residues. The DNA of the CDR3 is TGTGCCAGCAGCCCCCGACAGGGTGGGACAGATACGCAGTATTTT. Translated, it gives CASSPRQGGTDTQYF.

The chain combines TRBV13 with TRBJ2-7; D possibly uses TRBD1 or TRBD2 (5 bases each). The CDR3 sequence is 16 residues long. V was clipped by 1 base and J by 0 bases, with 13 bases between them. Germline V lookup: CDR1 PRHDT, CDR2 FYEKMQ (reference sequence). Written as DNA, the CDR3 is TGTGCCAGCAGCTTAGATCCAGGGAGTCCCTCCTACGAGCAGTACTTC. This translates into CASSLDPGSPSYEQYF.

This clone was detected once. The V call is TRBV19, the J call TRBJ1-2; no clear D gene. The CDR3 is 14 residues long. Germline CDR1 is LNHDA and CDR2 is SQIVND (reference sequence). The V and J ends lost 8 bases and 4 bases respectively, with 17 bases between them. The CDR3 is CASAGSEAPYGYTF. The CDR3 nucleotides read TGTGCCAGTGCAGGTTCCGAGGCCCCCTATGGCTACACCTTC.

This clone has just one count. The J gene is TRBJ2-3, the V gene TRBV29-1; 7 bases line up with TRBD2. Unmatched junction bases numbered 0, after V lost 0 bases and J lost 3 bases. There are 13 residues in the CDR3. Germline V lookup: CDR1 SQVTM, CDR2 ANQGSEA. CDR3 coding DNA: TGCAGCGTTGAAGACGGGGGGACAGATACGCAGTATTTT. This codes for CSVEDGGTDTQYF.

J is TRBJ2-3 and V is TRBV9; no definite D call. Germline CDR1 is SGDLS and CDR2 is YYNGEE. The CDR3 runs 13 residues. V was shortened by 4 bases and J by 1 base, with 7 bases between the two germline ends. This CDR3 reads CASSPTGTDTQYF. For the CDR3, the DNA is TGTGCCAGCAGCCCAACCGGCACAGATACGCAGTATTTT.

This chain uses TRBV10-2 with TRBJ1-2, with D unresolved. The CDR3 extends over 13 amino acids. V lost 4 bases and J lost 5, with 11 bases in between. In germline, CDR1 is WSHSY, CDR2 SAAADI. CDR3 sequence (DNA): TGCGCCAGCAGTGCGGGGTTATTATATGGCTACACCTTC. This encodes CASSAGLLYGYTF.

The chain employs TRBV7-9 and TRBJ1-1; 8 nucleotides line up with TRBD1. Per germline, CDR1 SEHNR and CDR2 FQNEAQ (reference sequence). Trimming removed 5 bases from V and 5 bases from J; junction bases left unmatched: 10. The CDR3 loop spans 15 amino acids. The CDR3 DNA reads TGTGCCAGCAGCCCTGAACGGGACAGGCGGACTGAAGCTTTCTTT. It codes for CASSPERDRRTEAFF.

The chain links TRBV25-1 to TRBJ2-5; D is uncertain. In germline, CDR1 is MGHDK, CDR2 SYGVNS. The CDR3 contains 13 residues. V was shortened by 5 bases and J by 5 bases, with 12 bases between the two germline ends. The CDR3 coding sequence is TGTGCCAGCAGTCTCGGAGCGAGGGAGACCCAGTACTTC. Translating gives CASSLGARETQYF.

The chain combines TRBV2 with TRBJ1-2; 10 bases agree with TRBD1. The germline V gene encodes CDR1 SNHLY and CDR2 FYNNEI. The length of the CDR3 is 14 residues. V was clipped by 1 base and J by 4 bases; unmatched bases: 0. In nucleotides, the CDR3 is TGTGCCAGCAGTGAAGGGACAGGGGGCTATGGCTACACCTTC. It specifies CASSEGTGGYGYTF.

This clone was seen just once. This chain connects TRBV6-1 to TRBJ2-1, with D hard to call. V lost 4 bases to trimming and J lost 0 bases, with 7 bases between them. Germline V gene data show CDR1 as MNHNS and CDR2 as SASEGT. CDR3 length: 14 amino acids. CDR3 amino acids: CASSGPSSYNEQFF. The CDR3 DNA reads as TGTGCCAGCAGTGGGCCGAGCTCCTACAATGAGCAGTTCTTC.

The genes are TRBV5-1 and TRBJ2-5; no clear D gene. V was pared by 0 bases and J by 5 bases, with 8 bases between. CDR1 is SGHRS and CDR2 is YFSETQ in the germline V gene. The CDR3 runs 13 residues. This CDR3 reads CASSLDLVETQYF. The DNA for the CDR3 is TGCGCCAGCAGCTTGGATTTGGTGGAGACCCAGTACTTC. The full variable domain, with the rest looked up from reference TRBV5-1 and TRBJ2-5, is KAGVTQTPRYLIKTRGQQVTLSCSPISGHRSVSWYQQTPGQGLQFLFEYFSETQRNKGNFPGRFSGRQFSNSRSEMNVSTLELGDSALYLCASSLDLVETQYFGPGTRLLVL.

This sequence joins TRBV2 and TRBJ1-5; TRBD1 matches at 7 bases. V shed 10 bases and J 7 bases; nucleotides not matched to a gene: 10. Germline values: CDR1 SNHLY, CDR2 FYNNEI. The CDR3 runs 13 residues. The CDR3 DNA reads as TGTGCCACCAAAGACAGGGAGAGCCAGCCCCAGCATTTT. As protein: CATKDRESQPQHF. The full variable domain, completed using reference TRBV2 and TRBJ1-5, is EPEVTQTPSHQVTQMGQEVILRCVPISNHLYFYWYRQILGQKVEFLVSFYNNEISEKSEIFDDQFSVERPDGSNFTLKIRSTKLEDSAMYFCATKDRESQPQHFGDGTRLSIL.

The chain uses TRBV7-8 and TRBJ2-5; D might be TRBD1 or TRBD2, each matching 5 bases. The CDR3 is 16 residues long. Trimming stripped 5 bases from V and 1 base from J, with 17 bases between. Germline values: CDR1 SGHVS, CDR2 FQNEAQ. The CDR3 bases are TGTGCCAGCAGCCGATTGGCCCCGGGACCCCAAGAGACCCAGTACTTC. Translated: CASSRLAPGPQETQYF.

This clone was detected once. The V gene is TRBV27, the J gene TRBJ2-7, with D perhaps matching TRBD2 (7 bases). Germline-derived CDR1 and CDR2 are MNHEY and SMNVEV (reference sequence). Trimming stripped 5 bases from V and 3 bases from J, with 17 bases between. This CDR3 comprises 15 residues. CDR3 bases: TGTGCCAGCAGTCCAACCGGGGGGCCAAGCTACGAGCAGTACTTC. Encoded protein: CASSPTGGPSYEQYF.

The V call is TRBV7-9, the J call TRBJ2-3, with 12 bases fitting TRBD2. The CDR3 runs to 17 residues. Germline CDR1 SEHNR, CDR2 FQNEAQ (reference sequence). V shed 0 bases and J 1 base; nucleotides not matched to a gene: 2. CDR3 DNA sequence: TGTGCCAGCAGCTTAGCGTGGACTAGCGGGGGCACAGATACGCAGTATTTT. It encodes CASSLAWTSGGTDTQYF.

This clone appeared a single time. This sequence joins TRBV28 and TRBJ2-7; TRBD2 aligns across 8 bases. With 2 bases clipped from V and 3 bases from J, the junction kept 6 bases outside the gene matches. This CDR3 region has 15 residues. Germline values: CDR1 MDHEN, CDR2 SYDVKM. The CDR3 DNA follows: TGTGCCAGCAGTTTACGGGCGGGGGGAATCTACGAGCAGTACTTC. Protein sequence: CASSLRAGGIYEQYF. The full variable domain, with the rest looked up from reference TRBV28 and TRBJ2-7, is DVKVTQSSRYLVKRTGEKVFLECVQDMDHENMFWYRQDPGLGLRLIYFSYDVKMKEKGDIPEGYSVSREKKERFSLILESASTNQTSMYLCASSLRAGGIYEQYFGPGTRLTVT.

To note about this clone: The sample contains more than one DNA sequence encoding this CDR3. V gene TRBV2 combines with J gene TRBJ2-5, with a weak D call TRBD2 (6 bases). The CDR3 covers 14 residues. Germline V lookup: CDR1 SNHLY, CDR2 FYNNEI. Trimming took 2 bases from V and 9 from J, leaving 16 bases between them. The CDR3 reads CASSETVAAGAQYF. In DNA, the CDR3 is TGTGCCAGCAGTGAAACCGTAGCGGCTGGGGCCCAGTACTTC.

This clone showed up just a few times. At one end, the junction sequence differs from germline, possibly due to a read error. The V call is TRBV6-5, the J call TRBJ1-3, with a weak D call TRBD1 (6 bases). This CDR3 contains 15 residues. The germline V gene has CDR1 MNHEY and CDR2 SVGAGI. CDR3 protein: CASSYSWGAGNTIYF. The DNA for the CDR3 is TGTGCCAGCAGTTACTCCTGGGGGGCTGGGAACACCATATATTTT.

J is TRBJ1-2 and V is TRBV11-2; D gene uncertain. This CDR3 is built from 12 residues. The V gene lost 1 base and the J gene lost 8 bases, with 8 bases spanning the gap. The germline V gene encodes CDR1 SGHAT and CDR2 FQNNGV. In DNA form, the CDR3 reads TGTGCCAGCAGCTTAGGCAGCAGGGGCTACACCTTC. Translated: CASSLGSRGYTF.

The J gene is TRBJ1-1, the V gene TRBV14; D is unclear. The germline gives CDR1 SGHDN, CDR2 FVKESK. V lost 0 bases and J 6 bases, leaving 11 bases between the germline ends. The CDR3 contains 14 residues. In nucleotides, the CDR3 is TGTGCCAGCAGCCAAGATGTGGGCCTCTCTGAAGCTTTCTTT. It translates to CASSQDVGLSEAFF. Looking up the rest from reference TRBV14 and TRBJ1-1 gives the full variable domain: EAGVTQFPSHSVIEKGQTVTLRCDPISGHDNLYWYRRVMGKEIKFLLHFVKESKQDESGMPNNRFLAERTGGTYSTLKVQPAELEDSGVYFCASSQDVGLSEAFFGQGTRLTVV.

The gene calls are TRBV6-5 and TRBJ1-2; D unresolved. Trimming cost V 8 bases and J 7 bases, with 17 bases left between them. The CDR3 has 13 residues. CDR1 is MNHEY, CDR2 SVGAGI, per germline. The CDR3 sequence is CASSSPPEGGYTF. The DNA for the CDR3 is TGTGCCAGCTCCTCCCCCCCAGAAGGTGGCTACACCTTC.